This TCR beta chain originates from a study of PD-1 blockade in mismatch repair-deficient tumors. Mismatch repair deficiency was confirmed in all patients, by PCR or immunohistochemistry. Three pembrolizumab responders had their TCRs sequenced. TCRdb's table, derived via immunoSEQ multiplex PCR, lists solely in-frame clones and lacks some. The table has under 15,000 clones, approximately 80% seen once. The CDR3 extends over 18 amino acids. This material consisted of PBMCs, taken approximately 15 weeks after starting pembrolizumab. This sequence was found in an adult with mismatch repair-deficient cancer. The genes are TRBV7-5 and TRBJ1-3. TRBV7-5 counts as a pseudogene. CDR3 loop: CVRSQAPGGMYSGNTIYF. The DNA for the CDR3 is TGTGTCAGAAGCCAGGCCCCCGGGGGAATGTATTCTGGAAACACCATATATTTT.